This entry lists 5 T cell receptor beta chains sequenced from one sample in a study of blood T cells in healthy people across ages. The authors ran a second PCR of about 7 to 11 cycles using a sample-barcoded 5' primer and a J-beta primer mix. TCRdb fed the 5' RACE reads into MiXCR, producing one record per CDR3 protein. The table lists 760,000 or so distinct CDR3 sequences, 25% of them singletons. The same data also went into a second study, on T cells of mothers and their children.

What was sequenced was blood. Receptor source: a boy aged 5 to 17 in good health.

This clonotype was seen a few times. The gene calls are TRBV5-1 and TRBJ2-7; D may be TRBD2 (6 bases). This CDR3 has 13 amino acids. Deletions cut 6 bases from V and 2 bases from J, with 12 bases between. In germline, CDR1 is SGHRS, CDR2 YFSETQ. CDR3 nucleotide sequence: TGCGCCAGCAAGGGACTGAGAGCCTACGAGCAGTACTTC. Translation: CASKGLRAYEQYF. Supplemented by reference TRBV5-1 and TRBJ2-7, the full variable domain reads KAGVTQTPRYLIKTRGQQVTLSCSPISGHRSVSWYQQTPGQGLQFLFEYFSETQRNKGNFPGRFSGRQFSNSRSEMNVSTLELGDSALYLCASKGLRAYEQYFGPGTRLTVT.

This clonotype was seen more than once but under ten times. The chain links TRBV7-2 to TRBJ2-5; D may be TRBD1 (5 bases). The V and J ends lost 1 base and 1 base respectively, with 10 bases between them. The CDR3 runs to 15 residues. The germline V gene has CDR1 SGHTA and CDR2 FQGNSA. CDR3 amino acids: CASSLEWGPQETQYF. CDR3 nucleotide sequence: TGTGCCAGCAGCTTAGAGTGGGGCCCCCAAGAGACCCAGTACTTC.

This rearrangement joins TRBV3-1 to TRBJ2-5; D is undetermined. The CDR3 has 15 amino acids. V lost 0 bases and J lost 5, with 13 bases in between. Germline V gene data show CDR1 as LGHDT and CDR2 as YNNKEL (reference sequence). CDR3 nucleotides: TGTGCCAGCAGCCAAGATCTGGATTTAAAGGAGACCCAGTACTTC. Translated: CASSQDLDLKETQYF.

This clonotype was found a few times. The rearrangement links TRBV29-1 to TRBJ2-7; 7 bases map to TRBD2. V lost 1 base and J lost 5; bases outside the gene matches: 5. This CDR3 has 13 amino acids. Germline V CDR1 and CDR2: SQVTM, ANQGSEA. The CDR3, as DNA: TGCAGCGTTGAAGGGGGGAGGGTCAACGAGCAGTACTTC. Its protein is CSVEGGRVNEQYF.

This clonotype was detected only a few times. The chain joins TRBV20-1 to TRBJ1-5, with unresolved D. The ends were cut back, 3 bases at V and 4 bases at J, with 10 bases in the middle. The CDR3 covers 13 residues. The V gene's germline CDR1 is DFQATT and CDR2 SNEGSKA (reference sequence). The CDR3 DNA follows: TGCAGTGCTAGTGATCCTAATAATCAGCCCCAGCATTTT. As protein: CSASDPNNQPQHF.